This T cell receptor beta chain comes out of a study of cytomegalovirus exposure and HLA in healthy donors (dated by TCRdb to 2016 to 2017). Broadly, across the study: In an earlier analysis of about 560 of the donors, around 290 Gb of sequence data and some 100 million unique TCR beta sequences from about 179 million T cells were reported. HLA typing included class I and class II loci at four-digit resolution. The later analysis used no new phenotypic data to find candidate immune exposures, relying instead on TCR beta sequences and their occurrence across donors. A later genetic analysis took genome-wide SNP genotypes for about 65% of the 666 donors and used that subset as a discovery cohort. Using immunosequencing, the study profiled T cell repertoires from about 610 subjects and related those repertoires to cytomegalovirus serostatus. All discovery cohort repertoires had been generated on a single sequencing platform. The number of donors typed differed by locus, with 629-630 for A, B, C, DRB1 and DQB1, roughly 550 for DQA1, over 600 for DPA1, and 400 to 490 for DPB1. Among roughly 370 genotyped donors of the cohort, an average of around 240,000 unique TCR beta nucleotide sequences were sequenced per donor, approximately 20% of them non-productive. The study was designed to test whether signatures of past pathogen exposure could be identified by cataloging public T cell receptors. In a later analysis, previously published TCR beta repertoires from several hundred donors were re-analyzed and high-resolution HLA genotyping was added so that TCR occurrence patterns could be studied. Besides the first cohort of roughly 660 subjects, a separate validation cohort made up of roughly 130 different subjects was used. Of the roughly 390 genotyped donors, roughly 80% fell in the genetic ancestry cluster associated with self-reported Caucasian donors. Around 300 gigabases of sequencing data and some 85 million unique TCR sequences were included in an early release covering several hundred HLA-typed donors. Five DR-DQ haplotypes were handled as single units for association and clustering because linkage in the cohort was strong. Donor age, sex, ethnicity and CMV serostatus were compiled alongside the repertoire data. High-throughput TCR immunosequencing, statistical association of individual TCRs with disease status, and machine learning were combined to predict cytomegalovirus infection status. To decide whether each TCR beta V gene segment behaved as functional or pseudogenic, an earlier analysis of some 570 of the donors relied on high-throughput TCR beta sequencing.

The cohort was made up of several hundred healthy bone marrow donors. At the time of sampling, every cohort member was nominally healthy, though immune exposures that went unrecorded were likely present. The donor was CMV seropositive and belonged to the group of 270 or so seropositive cohort members. A peripheral blood sample was provided by each donor, and peripheral blood mononuclear cells were used for TCR beta sequencing. The Qiagen DNeasy Blood Extraction Kit was used to extract genomic DNA from the blood cell samples. The library was generated by the immunoSEQ multiplex PCR assay. A mixture of 60 forward primers for TCR Vbeta segments and 13 reverse primers for TCR Jbeta segments was used in the multiplex PCR. The CDR3 region of rearranged TCR beta genes was amplified from genomic DNA by a multiplex PCR assay. On the Illumina HiSeq System, the amplified TCR beta libraries were sequenced as 87-base-pair reads. The original methods were these. Across the 670 or so repertoires, a later analysis counted roughly 77 million unique TCR beta chains, approximately 12 million of which were shared by at least two donors. Raw reads were error-corrected and collapsed into unique sequences by a nearest-neighbor algorithm in which closely related sequences were merged to remove PCR and sequencing errors. To assign V, D and J gene segments, CDR3 sequences were aligned to IMGT reference sequences. For a sequence to be retained, at least a six-nucleotide match to both a V gene segment and a J gene segment was required. Rearrangements were classified as productive when the CDR3 lacked stop codons and remained in frame with V and J, and all other rearrangements were classified as non-productive. Following IMGT convention, CDR3 was defined as the stretch from the second conserved V-encoded cysteine to the conserved J-encoded phenylalanine. The earlier analysis of approximately 500 of the donors excluded sequences that lacked an unambiguous match to a single V gene segment. An earlier analysis of several hundred of the donors called V segments functional above 56.7% productive rearrangements and segregating when the between-donor standard deviation exceeded 5%. A statistical classification framework was built to diagnose cytomegalovirus status from the catalog of TCR beta chain sequences. In a later analysis, V and J genes were assigned by comparing TCR nucleotide sequences against IMGT/GENE-DB human TR gene sequences. A later analysis assigned CDR3 sequences and most-parsimonious VDJ recombination scenarios with the TCRdist pipeline. In a later analysis, each TCR beta chain was defined by its CDR3 amino acid sequence together with its V-gene family, and reads lacking a unique V-gene family were excluded. To address suspected cross-contamination and a sequencing artifact, a later analysis removed around 600 highly shared, low-generation-probability nucleotide sequences. A later analysis calculated a clonal expansion index for each public chain from normalized within-repertoire ranks of inferred template counts. In a later analysis, generation probabilities were computed using a VDJ recombination model fitted to out-of-frame rearrangements, and the results were checked against IGoR. In a later analysis, TCR-TCR, TCR-HLA and TCR-CMV co-occurrence was scored with hypergeometric tests, and a repertoire-size bias correction was applied to TCR pairs. A later analysis estimated false discovery rates by permuting HLA or CMV assignments 20 times. In a later analysis, co-occurring TCRs were grouped using DBSCAN, and TCRdist sequence similarity was added for clustering within HLA-allele-positive subsets. Co-occurrence clustering excluded repertoires with fewer than 30,000 or more than 120,000 public chains, plus five with anomalous nucleotide sharing. Entries here come from immuneACCESS through TCRdb and include only in-frame sequences with V and J called. Some clones fail to appear in such tables; in the studies checked, an unresolved V gene covers under half of the shortfall, and the cause of the remainder is unknown. V and J calls and clone size are given by that table; D and trimming were obtained from the DNA. In all, the sample holds approximately 210,000 clones, and 75% to 85% of those were seen once. Approximately 0.39% of the sample is held by the ten biggest clonotypes.

Comment on this clone: The antigen it binds to is not known. No qualities accompany the bases; no much larger clone lies one base away.

From the cysteine through the phenylalanine, the CDR3 covers 14 amino acids. Only the CDR3 region is kept as DNA, spanning 42 bases read in frame from base 1. The germline V gene yields SGHTA for CDR1 and FQGNSA for CDR2. Deletion took 2 bases off V and 9 bases off J, with a span of 17 bases between the germline ends. Overall study results and their limits: A further reported finding was that TCR beta sequences accurately predicted the HLA-A and HLA-B alleles for most subjects in the first cohort. A group of highly shared sequence variants was considered likely to be a technical artifact of the sequencing pipeline. When HLA alleles, especially DR and DQ, strongly co-occurred, TCR associations were difficult to assign to individual alleles. Compared with the roughly 710-donor mean, donors in an Asian-associated ancestry cluster had fewer N-insertions in productive TCRs, according to a later genetic analysis. At a false discovery rate of 0.05, a later analysis linked around 15,000 TCR beta sequences to specific HLA alleles. Correlated functional status among segregating V segments might reflect linkage disequilibrium, but an unknown experimental factor could not be ruled out. Across donors, most TCR sequences were observed very rarely, whereas some public TCRs were present in many individuals. A later analysis reported that several top co-occurrence clusters appeared linked to parvovirus B19, influenza, CMV and Epstein-Barr virus. A later analysis found that TCR association rates varied across HLA loci, with DRB1 alleles showing the most associated TCRs and HLA-C alleles the fewest. Sequencing depth was assumed to be roughly uniform across donors in the presence/absence analyses, though that assumption may not hold. The only immune exposure information available for the cohort was CMV serostatus. In an earlier analysis of roughly 560 of the donors, most TCR beta V segments were observed in productive rearrangements about 90% or about 30% of the time, broadly matching IMGT annotations. In a later analysis, most CMV-associated TCR beta chains were found to appear HLA-restricted, with HLA associations seemingly driven largely by CMV exposure. A total of roughly 160 TCR beta chains were listed by the study as associated with cytomegalovirus. In vitro tests confirmed that a few of the cytomegalovirus-associated TCR beta chains recognize cytomegalovirus antigens. Some 16 rarely observed V segments, including chromosome 9 orphons, were excluded from the earlier analysis of about 500 of the donors because counts were too low. In a later analysis, HLA-associated TCR beta chains showed more clonal expansion and lower generation probabilities than non-associated chains that were equally common. Some IMGT-functional V segments, including TRBV6-2 and TRBV6-3, could not be distinguished by the 87-base-pair reads and were therefore excluded. In both the original and validation cohorts, the classifier was reported to diagnose cytomegalovirus status with high specificity and sensitivity. Because HLA typing was unavailable for some donors at each locus, only the typed subset was used in association tests. Only TCR beta chains were sequenced in this cohort, and the absence of alpha or paired-chain data limited detectable features. An association between a missense DCLRE1C variant and V-gene and J-gene trimming of TCR beta chains was found in a later genetic analysis and replicated in an independent cohort. According to the authors, the approach could potentially be generalized to other disease states and immunological phenotypes.

The chain is assembled from TRBV7-2 and TRBJ2-7, with a tentative D gene TRBD2 over 5 matching bases. Specimen: PBMCs. The receptor comes from a male donor in good health and CMV-seropositive. This receptor has the CDR3 CASSLPTDRAGQYF. The DNA sequence reads TGTGCCAGCAGCTTACCCACCGACCGTGCGGGGCAGTACTTC.